This T cell receptor (beta chain) was found in a study of PD-L1 blockade in urothelial cancer (dated by TCRdb to about 2017). About the investigation overall: Every patient began therapy in about 2014 and was given atezolizumab 1,200 mg intravenously every 3 weeks. About 90% of the 29 patients were identified as males with urothelial cancer of bladder origin, and a prior smoking history was reported by 18 of 29 patients. Patients had an ECOG performance status of 0 or 1 and had received between 0 and 3 prior chemotherapy regimens. Blood samples were analyzed 3 weeks after the start of treatment (second dose) and 6 weeks after the start of treatment. Blood samples gave a median of 141,255 T cells and approximately 80,000 unique TCRs, with a median clonality of roughly 0.08. The study, an exploratory multi-omic analysis, examined somatic, immune and clinical correlates of response to PD-L1 blockade with atezolizumab in urothelial cancer. Pretreatment tumor samples and matched peripheral blood, collected serially before and after atezolizumab treatment, underwent TCR sequencing. Progression-free survival longer than 6 months counted as durable clinical benefit, and TCR features were additionally tested against both progression-free and overall survival. In the same patients, whole exome sequencing and RNA sequencing of pretreatment tumors were performed in addition to TCR sequencing. Some ten patients reached durable clinical benefit, while some 20 patients did not. Pretreatment blood TCR-seq was available for nearly 30 patients, at least one posttreatment blood collection was obtained for roughly 24 patients, and tumor TCR-seq was available for roughly 24 patients.

Explained via the paper, the time point label denotes: pretreatment peripheral blood. The cohort included 25 to 30 patients with locally advanced or metastatic urothelial carcinoma who were treated at Memorial Sloan Kettering on a trial protocol. Peripheral blood mononuclear cells were collected pretreatment and during treatment, with between 1 and 8 total time points obtained per patient. The Qiagen DNeasy Blood extraction kit was used to purify genomic DNA from total PBMCs and from tumor samples. PBMCs were collected pretreatment and during treatment, and were isolated and stored as previously described. To estimate absolute template abundance from read counts, synthetic TCR analog templates were spiked into each PCR. The immunoSEQ assay used bias-controlled V and J gene primers to amplify TCRbeta CDR3 regions from genomic DNA. Sequencing of rearranged TCRbeta segments was performed at approximately 20X coverage. Regarding the original processing steps: Sequencing errors were corrected by clustering, and CDR3s were annotated against IMGT so that V, D and J genes could be assigned. Out-of-frame and stop-codon sequences were excluded, and only productive TCRbeta rearrangements were used in downstream analyses. Clonality was calculated as one minus the Shannon entropy normalized by the log of the number of unique productive sequences. Fisher's exact test with Benjamini-Hochberg correction, at a threshold of adjusted p below 0.01, was used to find clones that differed between time points or between blood and tumor. TCRdb stores this immuneACCESS table with in-frame sequences only. Part of the clones is absent; in the studies checked, under half of the shortfall reflects unresolved V genes, and no reason is known for the rest. From that table come the V and J calls and clone size; the DNA was used to work out D and trimming. Here the sample has tens of thousands of clones; around 88% occur a single time. Of the sample, roughly 14% is held by the ten largest clones.

On the study overall, not on this receptor specifically: Among patients with durable benefit, tumor-associated TCR clones showed greater expansion in peripheral blood 3 weeks after treatment started (n ≈ 20, p = 0.022). A pretreatment peripheral blood TCR clonality below the median was linked to improved progression-free and overall survival. Because the sample size was small (n of about 30) and many of the analyses were exploratory, the results are meant to be hypothesis-generating.

This clone has only one observation. Its specific antigen is unknown. One base away there is no much larger clone; base qualities are not given. V is clipped by 7 bases and J by 7 bases, and the sequence between their germline boundaries is 18 bases long. Reading the germline V gene (reference sequence) gives CDR1 LNHDA and CDR2 SQIVND. The CDR3 contains 14 residues, cysteine and phenylalanine counted. Only CDR3 DNA remains: 42 bases, in frame from the first base. The sequence came from a woman aged 55 to 70 with urothelial cancer. The sequence is built from TRBV19 and TRBJ2-3, with TRBD2 tentatively as D gene (6 bases match). The input for sequencing was PBMCs, taken around atezolizumab (anti-PD-L1) treatment. The CDR3 is CASTPGGGSNTQYF. In nucleotide form, the sequence is TGTGCCAGTACCCCCGGGGGAGGAAGCAATACGCAGTATTTT.